Listed here are 17 T cell receptor beta chains from one sample, sequenced in a study of T-cell reconstitution after alpha-beta-depleted transplantation in children. This sample's TCRbeta library carried unique molecular identifier barcodes. TCRdb re-called the PCR reads with MiXCR, one entry per CDR3 protein. The profile covers some 120,000 distinct CDR3 sequences, with 8% to 10% appearing a single time and around 24% taken by the ten largest. The sample in question was PBMCs, mostly from graft donor cells, obtained 180 days after TCRalphabeta/CD19-depleted stem cell transplant. These receptors were obtained from a girl in the first two years of life who had a stem cell transplant for combined immunodeficiency, so the T cells may come from the graft donor.

In this sample, this clonotype turned up a few times. The chain recombines TRBV20-1 with TRBJ2-4, with 8 bases fitting TRBD2. CDR1 is DFQATT and CDR2 is SNEGSKA in the germline V gene (reference sequence). Trimming at V came to 3 bases and at J to 0 bases, leaving 10 bases not matched to a gene. The CDR3 has 17 residues. Here the CDR3 reads CSAREGAGDLAKNIQYF. DNA of the CDR3: TGCAGTGCTAGGGAAGGAGCGGGGGATCTAGCCAAAAACATTCAGTACTTC.

The chain uses TRBV9 and TRBJ2-7; possible D gene TRBD1, 5 bases. Looked up from germline, CDR1 is SGDLS and CDR2 is YYNGEE. The V and J ends lost 5 bases and 1 base respectively, with 10 bases between them. The CDR3 has 13 residues. The CDR3 here is CASSRGHSYEQYF. The CDR3, as DNA: TGTGCCAGCAGTCGTGGACATTCCTACGAGCAGTACTTC.

This clonotype showed up just a few times. The CDR3 DNA reads TGTGCCAGCAGTAGAGGGGACAGGGGGCTCGGGAGTACCTACGAGCAGTACTTC. This gives the protein CASSRGDRGLGSTYEQYF. This chain joins TRBV12-3 or TRBV12-4 and TRBJ2-7, with 12 bases lining up with TRBD1. The CDR3 is made up of 18 amino acids. The junction had 13 bases not matched to a gene; V was cut back by 5 bases and J by 2 bases.

This clonotype came up many times. The rearrangement links TRBV5-1 to TRBJ2-2, with D unclear. The CDR3 loop spans 13 amino acids. Between the trimmed V and J ends, which lost 4 bases and 1 base, there was a span of 5 bases. Looked up from germline, CDR1 is SGHRS and CDR2 is YFSETQ. The CDR3 is CASSAQNTGELFF. The CDR3, as DNA: TGCGCCAGCAGCGCGCAGAACACCGGGGAGCTGTTTTTT.

This clonotype occurred a few times. CDR3 sequence (DNA): TGTGCCAGCTCACCACTGGTCCACTATGGCTACACCTTC. Its protein product is CASSPLVHYGYTF. The chain links TRBV18 to TRBJ1-2; D gene uncertain. V was trimmed by 1 base and J by 3 bases, leaving 6 bases between them. This CDR3 is 13 amino acids long. The germline gives CDR1 KGHSH, CDR2 LQKENI.

This clonotype turned up a few times. The genes are TRBV10-3 and TRBJ2-7; the match to TRBD2 covers 9 bases. V dropped 6 bases and J dropped 7; count of bases not matched to a gene: 13. Germline V gene sequence: CDR1 ENHRY, CDR2 SYGVKD. The CDR3 has 15 residues. The CDR3 DNA reads as TGTGCCATCAGCCTCCGGGGCGGGGGGGCCGGGGAGCAGTACTTC. This sequence encodes CAISLRGGGAGEQYF.

This clonotype was counted a few times. The chain recombines TRBV29-1 with TRBJ2-1; D is perhaps TRBD1 (5 bases). Germline CDR1 reads SQVTM; CDR2 reads ANQGSEA. The CDR3 spans 15 residues. V lost 1 base and J lost 3, with 13 bases in between. CDR3 residues: CSVEAPRGNYNEQFF. In nucleotides, the CDR3 is TGCAGCGTTGAAGCCCCTAGGGGCAACTACAATGAGCAGTTCTTC.

This chain links TRBV20-1 with TRBJ2-1; D could derive from TRBD1 or TRBD2 (5 bases each). Trimming shortened V by 1 base and J by 10 bases, and 20 bases separated the two germline ends. The CDR3 consists of 15 residues. Looked up from germline, CDR1 is DFQATT and CDR2 is SNEGSKA (reference sequence). In DNA, the CDR3 is TGCAGTGCTAGAGTAGATCCCCGGGGCCGTGGGGAGCAGTTCTTC. Its translation is CSARVDPRGRGEQFF.

This chain links TRBV4-1 with TRBJ2-1; TRBD1 matches at 9 bases. The V gene end was trimmed by 3 bases and the J gene end by 10 bases; junction bases not matched to a gene: 19. The germline V gene encodes CDR1 MGHRA and CDR2 YSYEKL. The CDR3 is made up of 18 amino acids. CDR3 sequence reads: CASSQTQGDRALGWEQFF. The CDR3 nucleotides read TGCGCCAGCAGCCAGACCCAAGGGGACAGGGCCCTGGGGTGGGAGCAGTTCTTC.

This chain connects TRBV12-3 or TRBV12-4 to TRBJ2-2; 7 nucleotides align to TRBD2. CDR3 size: 12 residues. V shed 8 bases, J shed 5 bases, and the junction held 2 bases outside the gene matches. DNA for the CDR3: TGTGCCAGCCTTAGCGGGACCGGGGAGCTGTTTTTT. Its translation is CASLSGTGELFF.

The rearrangement uses TRBV11-2 and TRBJ2-3, with 7 bases lining up with TRBD2. Germline-derived CDR1 and CDR2 are SGHAT and FQNNGV. The CDR3 totals 18 residues. Losses at the gene ends were 5 bases for V and 0 bases for J; bases not matched to a gene: 14. This CDR3 reads CASSPPLAESASTDTQYF. The CDR3 DNA sequence: TGTGCCAGCAGCCCCCCCCTAGCGGAGAGTGCAAGCACAGATACGCAGTATTTT.

The J gene is TRBJ2-7, the V gene TRBV10-3, with 10 bases that match TRBD2. The CDR3 is 16 residues long. J was trimmed by 4 bases and V by 3 bases; bases with no gene match: 9. CDR1 ENHRY and CDR2 SYGVKD come from the germline V gene. For the CDR3, the DNA is TGTGCCATCAGTGACCCTAGCGGGAGCGCCCCGTACGAGCAGTACTTC. Its translation is CAISDPSGSAPYEQYF.

CDR3 sequence: CSAREVDETQYF. As DNA, the CDR3 is TGCAGTGCTAGGGAAGTTGATGAGACCCAGTACTTC. V gene TRBV20-1 combines with J gene TRBJ2-5; D is ambiguous. The germline gives CDR1 DFQATT, CDR2 SNEGSKA (reference sequence). V lost 3 bases, J lost 5 bases, and 10 bases lay in between. This CDR3 spans 12 amino acids.

This clonotype turned up a few times. The chain joins TRBV20-1 to TRBJ2-2; TRBD1 is a possible D gene (6 bases). CDR3 size: 13 residues. The germline V and J ends were trimmed by 4 bases and 5 bases, with 11 bases remaining between them. Germline values: CDR1 DFQATT, CDR2 SNEGSKA (reference sequence). The CDR3: CSAMKQGTGELFF. The CDR3, as DNA: TGCAGTGCTATGAAACAGGGTACCGGGGAGCTGTTTTTT.

This clonotype showed up many times. No DNA is shown, since the ends of the CDR3 on it are uncertain; the CDR3 is the one TCRdb lists. The rearrangement links TRBV7-8 to TRBJ2-1; the listed D gene, TRBD2, was not tested against the DNA. The germline V gene encodes CDR1 SGHVS and CDR2 FQNEAQ. Counting both end residues, the CDR3 totals 13 amino acids. This CDR3 reads CASSLGGLSGQFF.

This clonotype has more than one count but fewer than ten. The chain joins TRBV29-1 to TRBJ1-1; D is undetermined. V gave up 4 bases and J gave up 4 bases, with 16 bases separating them. Germline loops: CDR1 SQVTM, CDR2 ANQGSEA. CDR3 length equals 14 residues. The CDR3 spells CSVGLSQSRTEAFF. CDR3 coding DNA: TGCAGCGTTGGGCTCAGCCAATCTCGCACTGAAGCTTTCTTT.

Ten or more counts support this clonotype. The chain recombines TRBV6-5 with TRBJ2-5; D assignment may be TRBD1 or TRBD2 (5 bases each). Trimming pared 2 bases from V and 4 bases from J, leaving 11 bases between. CDR3 length: 14 amino acids. The germline CDR1 and CDR2 sequences are MNHEY and SVGAGI. As DNA, the CDR3 is TGTGCCAGCAGTTACGAGGGGCGAAGAGAGACCCAGTACTTC. Protein: CASSYEGRRETQYF.